Listed below are T cell receptor beta chains from one sample, sequenced in a study of blood T cell repertoires in COVID-19. Profiled with immunoSEQ multiplex PCR; TCRdb holds only in-frame clones, not every one. The data hold more than 200,000 clones, with under 90% observed a single time. The specimen sequenced was peripheral blood. The source of these receptors is a man aged 55 to 69 with acute or convalescent COVID-19. Each CDR3 is given with its conserved first and last residue. A D gene is named only where the DNA matches it firmly. Clone size is given for some rows only: seen once, a few or many times, or a class if the clone is expanded.

j_call	clone_size	d_call	v_call	cdr3_aa	cdr3_nt
TRBJ2-7	NA	NA	TRBV2	CASSVGGAYEQYF	TGTGCCAGCAGTGTGGGTGGGGCGTACGAGCAGTACTTC
TRBJ2-7	NA	TRBD1	TRBV14	CASRPGQIYEQYF	TGTGCCAGCAGACCGGGACAGATCTACGAGCAGTACTTC
TRBJ2-7	NA	TRBD1	TRBV9	CASSVQGQGPYEQYF	TGTGCCAGCAGCGTACAGGGACAGGGGCCCTACGAGCAGTACTTC
TRBJ2-1	NA	TRBD2	TRBV10-2	CASSDIVGLADEQFF	TGCGCCAGCAGTGATATTGTGGGACTAGCGGATGAGCAGTTCTTC
TRBJ1-4	NA	TRBD1	TRBV4-2	CASSLKLSVLRLRGTENEKLFF	TGTGCCAGCAGCCTTAAACTTTCCGTATTGCGGTTACGTGGGACAGAAAATGAAAAACTGTTTTTT
TRBJ1-6	few	TRBD1	TRBV28	CASSKGTAYNSPLHF	TGTGCCAGCAGTAAAGGGACAGCGTATAATTCACCCCTCCACTTT
TRBJ2-3	NA	TRBD2	TRBV9	CASSVGMLAGASTDTQYF	TGTGCCAGCAGCGTCGGGATGCTAGCGGGGGCTAGCACAGATACGCAGTATTTT
TRBJ1-2	NA	NA	TRBV6-2/TRBV6-3	CASSYTGSSGYTF	TGTGCCAGCAGTTACACAGGGTCATCGGGCTACACCTTC
TRBJ2-3	NA	NA	TRBV5-1	CASSISGTTDTQYF	TGCGCCAGCAGCATCTCGGGAACCACAGATACGCAGTATTTT
TRBJ1-4	NA	NA	TRBV14	CASSPLGRGDNEKLFF	TGTGCCAGCAGCCCCCTCGGCAGGGGAGATAATGAAAAACTGTTTTTT
TRBJ2-1	once	TRBD1	TRBV25-1	CASTTGVEQFF	TGTGCCAGCACCACAGGGGTTGAGCAGTTCTTC
TRBJ1-2	NA	TRBD1	TRBV27	CASSFWGAAGGDGYTF	TGTGCCAGCAGTTTTTGGGGTGCGGCAGGGGGTGACGGCTACACCTTC
TRBJ2-1	NA	NA	TRBV1	CTSSQDKSGGYNEQFF	TGCACCAGCAGCCAAGATAAGAGCGGGGGGTACAATGAGCAGTTCTTC
TRBJ2-5	few	TRBD2	TRBV7-2	CASSLWGLAGGPETQYF	TGTGCCAGCAGCTTATGGGGACTAGCGGGAGGGCCGGAGACCCAGTACTTC
TRBJ2-6	few	TRBD1	TRBV18	CASSPSDRGPFSGANVLTF	TGTGCCAGCTCACCAAGCGACAGGGGCCCCTTCTCTGGGGCCAACGTCCTGACTTTC
TRBJ1-1	NA	NA	TRBV18	CASSPQGVEAFF	TGTGCCAGCTCACCACAGGGAGTTGAAGCTTTCTTT
TRBJ2-5	NA	NA	TRBV7-9	CASSLMPGLQETQYF	TGTGCCAGCAGCTTGATGCCCGGTCTCCAAGAGACCCAGTACTTC
TRBJ1-4	NA	TRBD1	TRBV2	CASSQGVNEKLFF	TGTGCCAGCTCTCAGGGGGTGAATGAAAAACTGTTTTTT
TRBJ2-1	NA	TRBD2	TRBV7-2	CASSLDGGRAVYEQFF	TGTGCCAGCAGCTTAGATGGCGGGAGGGCCGTCTATGAGCAGTTCTTC
TRBJ1-1	NA	NA	TRBV19	CASTPGGASGTEAFF	TGTGCCAGTACCCCGGGTGGAGCGAGTGGCACTGAAGCTTTCTTT
TRBJ2-3	NA	NA	TRBV6-5	CASSYGQPSTDTQYF	TGTGCCAGCAGTTACGGGCAGCCTAGCACAGATACGCAGTATTTT
TRBJ2-1	NA	NA	TRBV6-6	CASSYEGGYYNEQFF	TGTGCCAGCAGTTACGAGGGTGGATACTACAATGAGCAGTTCTTC
TRBJ2-5	few	NA	TRBV7-3	CASSPRTGREETQYF	TGTGCCAGCAGCCCCAGGACAGGGCGGGAGGAGACCCAGTACTTC
TRBJ2-1	NA	TRBD2	TRBV7-6	CASSSGTSGGNEQFF	TGTGCCAGCAGCTCAGGGACTAGCGGTGGGAATGAGCAGTTCTTC
TRBJ2-7	NA	TRBD1	TRBV7-9	CASSNSTGQYEQYF	TGTGCCAGCAGCAATTCGACAGGGCAGTACGAGCAGTACTTC
TRBJ1-2	NA	NA	TRBV6-5	CASNLPQENYGYTF	TGTGCCAGCAATCTCCCACAGGAAAACTATGGCTACACCTTC
TRBJ2-1	once	NA	TRBV28	CASADPNLGEQFF	TGTGCCAGTGCGGATCCTAATTTGGGTGAGCAGTTCTTC
TRBJ1-1	NA	TRBD1	TRBV19	CASREQGKGTEAFF	TGTGCCAGTAGAGAACAGGGGAAGGGCACTGAAGCTTTCTTT
TRBJ1-4	NA	NA	TRBV6-5	CASSYQTRVDGEKLFF	TGTGCCAGCAGTTATCAGACCAGGGTCGACGGTGAAAAACTGTTTTTT
TRBJ2-3	NA	NA	TRBV4-3	CASSQVGASTDTQYF	TGCGCCAGCAGCCAAGTAGGAGCTAGCACAGATACGCAGTATTTT
TRBJ1-2	NA	NA	TRBV19	CASSREYNYGYTF	TGTGCCAGTAGTCGCGAATACAACTATGGCTACACCTTC
TRBJ2-1	NA	TRBD1	TRBV10-2	CASSHWDRGHNEQFF	TGCGCCAGCAGTCATTGGGACAGGGGACACAATGAGCAGTTCTTC
TRBJ1-5	NA	TRBD1	TRBV18	CASSWTGGGNQPQHF	TGTGCCAGCTCGTGGACAGGGGGCGGCAATCAGCCCCAGCATTTT
TRBJ1-2	NA	NA	TRBV24-1	CATSGGDSGGYTF	TGTGCCACCAGTGGTGGGGATTCGGGGGGCTACACCTTC
TRBJ1-6	once	TRBD1	TRBV5-1	CASSLVETGYNSPLHF	TGCGCCAGCAGCTTGGTTGAGACAGGGTATAATTCACCCCTCCACTTT
TRBJ2-3	once	NA	TRBV3-1/TRBV3-2	CASSPTGEVTDTQYF	TGTGCCAGCAGTCCTACAGGGGAGGTAACAGATACGCAGTATTTT
TRBJ2-1	NA	NA	TRBV7-6	CASSLGWGTVSYNEQFF	TGTGCCAGCAGCTTAGGTTGGGGCACTGTCTCCTACAATGAGCAGTTCTTC
TRBJ1-6	NA	NA	TRBV28	CASSLFRWTDVSPLHF	TGTGCCAGCAGCTTATTTCGGTGGACAGACGTTTCACCCCTCCACTTT
TRBJ2-2	once	NA	TRBV5-6	CASSAIFSGPGELFF	TGTGCCAGCAGCGCTATTTTTAGCGGACCCGGGGAGCTGTTTTTT
TRBJ1-1	NA	TRBD1	TRBV4-2	CASSRSGQVEAFF	TGTGCCAGCAGCCGCAGCGGACAGGTTGAAGCTTTCTTT
TRBJ1-1	NA	TRBD1	TRBV14	CASSQVRGRAFF	TGTGCCAGCAGCCAAGTTAGGGGGCGAGCTTTCTTT